One and the same sample provided the 19 T cell receptor beta chains below, sequenced in a study of blood T cell repertoires in COVID-19. Only in-frame clones appear in the TCRdb table, and some are missing; sequencing was by immunoSEQ multiplex PCR. The sample lists about 78,000 clones, around nine tenths occurring once. The material sequenced was peripheral blood. Receptors originate from a man aged 50 to 59 with active or convalescent COVID-19.

The chain links TRBV5-5 to TRBJ2-3, with D unresolved. V gave up 4 bases and J gave up 2 bases, with 11 bases separating them. The CDR3 runs to 14 residues. CDR1 and CDR2 (germline): SGHKS, YYEKEE (reference sequence). The CDR3 coding sequence is TGTGCCAGCAGCCCCTCCTACGTCACAGATACGCAGTATTTT. Translated, it gives CASSPSYVTDTQYF.

V usage is TRBV27 and J usage is TRBJ1-1; D remains unclear. The CDR3 is made up of 14 amino acids. V lost 6 bases, J lost 4 bases, and 15 bases lay in between. Germline V gene data show CDR1 as MNHEY and CDR2 as SMNVEV (reference sequence). CDR3 bases: TGTGCCAGCAGCCCCAACGAGGATTTCACTGAAGCTTTCTTT. Amino acid sequence: CASSPNEDFTEAFF.

The chain links TRBV2 to TRBJ2-7; 7 positions agree with TRBD2. The V gene's germline CDR1 is SNHLY and CDR2 FYNNEI. The CDR3 covers 13 residues. Trimming cost V 3 bases and J 3 bases; bases outside gene matches: 2. The CDR3 nucleotides read TGTGCCAGCAGTGAGTGGACTAGCTACGAGCAGTACTTC. Its protein product is CASSEWTSYEQYF. The full variable domain, rest sourced from reference TRBV2 and TRBJ2-7, is EPEVTQTPSHQVTQMGQEVILRCVPISNHLYFYWYRQILGQKVEFLVSFYNNEISEKSEIFDDQFSVERPDGSNFTLKIRSTKLEDSAMYFCASSEWTSYEQYFGPGTRLTVT.

The V call is TRBV24-1, the J call TRBJ2-7, with TRBD1 matching 7 bases. Germline V gives CDR1 KGHDR, CDR2 SFDVKD. The CDR3 extends over 15 amino acids. V gave up 4 bases and J gave up 1 base; unmatched junction bases: 6. Here the CDR3 reads CATSDTGTASYEQYF. The CDR3 DNA reads as TGTGCCACCAGTGACACCGGGACAGCGTCCTACGAGCAGTACTTC.

The V gene is TRBV19, the J gene TRBJ1-3; TRBD1 is a possible D gene (6 bases). This CDR3 is 14 amino acids long. Trimming took 5 bases from V and 4 from J, leaving 12 bases between them. Germline CDR1 and CDR2: LNHDA and SQIVND (reference sequence). This CDR3 is CASSSGVDGNTIYF. CDR3 bases: TGTGCCAGTAGTTCAGGGGTGGACGGAAACACCATATATTTT.

This chain uses TRBV6-5 with TRBJ2-7, with TRBD2 as a possible D gene (6 bases). V lost 7 bases and J lost 0, with 13 bases in between. The length of the CDR3 is 14 residues. Germline assignment: CDR1 MNHEY and CDR2 SVGAGI. In nucleotides, the CDR3 is TGTGCCAGCAAAAGGCAGGAGGGCTCCTACGAGCAGTACTTC. Translation gives CASKRQEGSYEQYF.

V is TRBV7-9 and J is TRBJ2-1; 7 nucleotides agree with TRBD1. CDR3 length equals 15 residues. J gave up 5 bases and V 5 bases, and 9 bases lay outside the gene matches. Germline loops: CDR1 SEHNR, CDR2 FQNEAQ (reference sequence). The CDR3 protein is CASSPEGQLNNEQFF. The CDR3 DNA sequence: TGTGCCAGCAGCCCTGAGGGACAGCTAAACAATGAGCAGTTCTTC. The full variable domain, rest sourced from reference TRBV7-9 and TRBJ2-1, is DTGVSQNPRHKITKRGQNVTFRCDPISEHNRLYWYRQTLGQGPEFLTYFQNEAQLEKSRLLSDRFSAERPKGSFSTLEIQRTEQGDSAMYLCASSPEGQLNNEQFFGPGTRLTVL.

The chain joins TRBV5-5 to TRBJ1-3; D ambiguous. V was clipped by 5 bases and J by 0 bases, with 9 bases between them. CDR1 is SGHKS, CDR2 YYEKEE, per germline (reference sequence). The CDR3 is 14 residues long. In DNA, the CDR3 is TGTGCCAGCAGTCGAGAAAACTCTGGAAACACCATATATTTT. Protein sequence: CASSRENSGNTIYF.

This clone has only one observation. The rearrangement uses TRBV6-1 and TRBJ2-1; D is possibly TRBD1 (6 bases). CDR3 length equals 14 residues. Per germline, CDR1 MNHNS and CDR2 SASEGT. The V and J ends lost 0 bases and 6 bases respectively, with 9 bases between them. The CDR3 bases are TGTGCCAGCAGTGAAGCGGGGGCACCCAATGAGCAGTTCTTC. This sequence encodes CASSEAGAPNEQFF.

V gene TRBV19 combines with J gene TRBJ2-7; 7 nucleotides match TRBD1. CDR1 is LNHDA and CDR2 is SQIVND in the germline V gene (reference sequence). The CDR3 consists of 15 residues. The V segment lost 5 bases and the J segment 0 bases; nucleotides outside the gene matches: 7. The CDR3 DNA is TGTGCCAGTAGTTCTACAGGGGAGAGCTCCTACGAGCAGTACTTC. Translated: CASSSTGESSYEQYF.

The chain combines TRBV6-1 with TRBJ1-1, with 7 bases that match TRBD1. CDR1 MNHNS and CDR2 SASEGT come from the germline V gene. This CDR3 has 13 amino acids. V lost 6 bases, J lost 5 bases, and 6 bases stayed unmatched. CDR3 in amino acids: CASSSVRGTEAFF. CDR3 nucleotides: TGTGCCAGCAGCTCGGTCAGGGGGACTGAAGCTTTCTTT.

This chain uses TRBV4-3 with TRBJ2-7; D ambiguous. Germline CDR1 and CDR2: LGHNA and YSLEER. The CDR3 loop spans 13 amino acids. V was pared by 2 bases and J by 6 bases, with 11 bases between. The CDR3 DNA is TGCGCCAGCAGCCAACTTGGGTCGGGCGAGCAGTACTTC. This gives the protein CASSQLGSGEQYF.

The V gene is TRBV29-1, the J gene TRBJ2-2, with 8 bases that match TRBD1. V lost 5 bases, J lost 3 bases, and 2 bases stayed unmatched. The germline V gene encodes CDR1 SQVTM and CDR2 ANQGSEA. This CDR3 comprises 13 residues. The chain's CDR3 is CSVTGGDTGELFF. In nucleotides, the CDR3 is TGCAGCGTTACAGGGGGTGACACCGGGGAGCTGTTTTTT.

This chain connects TRBV5-1 to TRBJ2-3; 10 bases match TRBD2. Looked up from germline, CDR1 is SGHRS and CDR2 is YFSETQ. The CDR3 covers 16 residues. J lost 6 bases, V lost 0 bases, and 7 bases had no gene match. The CDR3 coding sequence is TGCGCCAGCAGCTTGGGCGCTAGCGGGGGCCAGGATACGCAGTATTTT. This gives the protein CASSLGASGGQDTQYF.

This chain links TRBV7-2 with TRBJ2-7; 12 nucleotides agree with TRBD2. J was trimmed by 0 bases and V by 3 bases; bases with no gene match: 9. CDR1 and CDR2 (germline): SGHTA, FQGNSA. The CDR3 spans 18 residues. CDR3 in DNA: TGTGCCAGCAGCTTCACGACTAGCGGGGGCCTTAGCTCCTACGAGCAGTACTTC. It encodes CASSFTTSGGLSSYEQYF.

This chain connects TRBV18 to TRBJ2-1; D possibly corresponds to TRBD1 (5 bases). Germline V lookup: CDR1 KGHSH, CDR2 LQKENI. Trimming pared 2 bases from V and 1 base from J, leaving 12 bases between. The CDR3 is 16 residues long. The CDR3 bases are TGTGCCAGCTCACCAGGGGCCCGCACTTCCTACAATGAGCAGTTCTTC. This sequence encodes CASSPGARTSYNEQFF.

The rearrangement uses TRBV24-1 and TRBJ2-7; D possibly corresponds to TRBD2 (5 bases). This CDR3 has 13 amino acids. Trimming pared 4 bases from V and 2 bases from J, leaving 8 bases between. Germline assignment: CDR1 KGHDR and CDR2 SFDVKD. The CDR3 reads CATSDSGTYEQYF. The CDR3 nucleotides are TGTGCCACCAGTGACTCGGGAACCTACGAGCAGTACTTC.

J is TRBJ2-7 and V is TRBV18; D is uncertain. The CDR3 sequence is 12 residues long. Germline-derived CDR1 and CDR2 are KGHSH and LQKENI. V lost 8 bases, J lost 5 bases, and 13 bases lay in between. CDR3 residues: CASAASTNEQYF. The DNA of the CDR3 is TGTGCCAGCGCCGCCAGTACGAACGAGCAGTACTTC.

The gene calls are TRBV15 and TRBJ1-2; TRBD1 matches at 10 bases. The V gene's germline CDR1 is LNHNV and CDR2 YYDKDF (reference sequence). J lost 3 bases, V lost 8 bases, and 6 bases had no gene match. The CDR3 sequence is 14 residues long. CDR3 coding DNA: TGTGCCACCGCCGCCGGGACAGGGGACTATGGCTACACCTTC. Amino acids: CATAAGTGDYGYTF.